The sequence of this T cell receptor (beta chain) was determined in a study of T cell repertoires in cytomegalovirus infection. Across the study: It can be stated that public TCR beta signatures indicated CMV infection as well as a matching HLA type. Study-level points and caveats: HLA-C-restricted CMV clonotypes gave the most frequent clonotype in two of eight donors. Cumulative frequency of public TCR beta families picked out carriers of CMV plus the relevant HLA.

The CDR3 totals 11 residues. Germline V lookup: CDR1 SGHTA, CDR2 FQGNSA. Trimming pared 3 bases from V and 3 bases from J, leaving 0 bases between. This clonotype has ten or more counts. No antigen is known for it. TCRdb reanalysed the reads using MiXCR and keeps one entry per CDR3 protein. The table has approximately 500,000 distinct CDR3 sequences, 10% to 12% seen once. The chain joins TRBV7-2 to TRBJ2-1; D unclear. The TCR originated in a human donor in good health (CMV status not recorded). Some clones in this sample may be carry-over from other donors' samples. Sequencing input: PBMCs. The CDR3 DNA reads TGTGCCAGCAGCTTCTACAATGAGCAGTTCTTC. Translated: CASSFYNEQFF.